Each of the 20 T cell receptor beta chains below was sequenced from the same sample in a study of blood T cell repertoires in COVID-19. Assay used: immunoSEQ multiplex PCR; TCRdb lists only in-frame clones, some missing. Among 280,000 or so clones listed, around 91% were seen once. Material for sequencing was peripheral blood. The receptors shown here come from a woman aged 55-69 years with acute or convalescent COVID-19.

This clone came up once. The chain joins TRBV28 to TRBJ2-7; the match to TRBD2 covers 8 bases. This CDR3 region has 13 residues. CDR1 MDHEN and CDR2 SYDVKM come from the germline V gene. The V and J ends lost 9 bases and 5 bases, in that order; junction bases with no gene match: 9. For the CDR3, the DNA is TGTGCCAGTCGGGAGGCGGGAGGAAACGAGCAGTACTTC. This encodes CASREAGGNEQYF.

The chain combines TRBV3-1 (or the pseudogene TRBV3-2) with TRBJ2-1; TRBD2 aligns across 10 bases. Trimming took 1 base from V and 10 from J; bases not matched to a gene: 7. The CDR3 consists of 15 residues. The germline V gene has CDR1 LGHDT and CDR2 YNNKEL (reference sequence). CDR3 in amino acids: CASSQVRLAGVEQFF. CDR3 bases: TGTGCCAGCAGCCAAGTGCGTCTAGCGGGAGTGGAGCAGTTCTTC.

The chain joins TRBV7-8 to TRBJ2-5; 7 bases are shared with TRBD2. CDR1 is SGHVS and CDR2 is FQNEAQ in the germline V gene. J lost 6 bases, V lost 5 bases, and 21 bases had no gene match. This CDR3 is built from 18 residues. The CDR3 coding sequence is TGTGCCAGCAGCCCCCCGCTGAGACTGGGCGGGAGCCGAAAGACCCAGTACTTC. Translated: CASSPPLRLGGSRKTQYF.

V gene TRBV6-5 combines with J gene TRBJ2-7, with TRBD1 identical over 7 bases. This CDR3 is built from 15 residues. Germline trimming cut 3 bases from V and 5 bases from J; bases unmatched to any gene: 10. Germline V gene data show CDR1 as MNHEY and CDR2 as SVGAGI. CDR3 nucleotide sequence: TGTGCCAGCAGTTATAAACGGACAGGTTTCAACGAGCAGTACTTC. Its protein product is CASSYKRTGFNEQYF.

The chain employs TRBV4-1 and TRBJ1-5; D ambiguous. V lost 0 bases and J 0 bases, leaving 9 bases between the germline ends. Germline V CDR1 and CDR2: MGHRA, YSYEKL. The CDR3 sequence is 16 residues long. The CDR3 is CASSQDLSGSNQPQHF. As DNA, the CDR3 is TGCGCCAGCAGCCAAGATCTGTCGGGTAGCAATCAGCCCCAGCATTTT.

This chain uses TRBV27 with TRBJ2-1, with D tentatively TRBD1 (6 bases). The CDR3 consists of 15 residues. Germline CDR1 and CDR2: MNHEY and SMNVEV (reference sequence). Trimming took off 3 bases at V and 5 bases at J, with 14 bases between the two ends. Here the CDR3 DNA reads TGTGCCAGCAGTTTCCCAGGGGCACTCGACAATGAGCAGTTCTTC. Protein sequence: CASSFPGALDNEQFF.

The J gene is TRBJ2-2, the V gene TRBV4-1; 7 bases line up with TRBD2. Germline assignment: CDR1 MGHRA and CDR2 YSYEKL. This CDR3 spans 15 amino acids. The trim removed 0 bases at V and 6 bases at J, leaving 4 bases unmatched. CDR3 DNA: TGCGCCAGCAGCCAAGAAGGTGCGGGAGCCGGGGAGCTGTTTTTT. Residues: CASSQEGAGAGELFF.

V and J are TRBV15 and TRBJ2-1, with 10 bases matching TRBD2. CDR3 size: 16 residues. V trimming: 5 bases; J trimming: 3 bases; junction bases outside the gene matches: 7. Germline V gives CDR1 LNHNV, CDR2 YYDKDF (reference sequence). DNA of the CDR3: TGTGCCACCAGCCCTCAGCGGGGGGGCATCTACAATGAGCAGTTCTTC. It encodes CATSPQRGGIYNEQFF.

This chain links TRBV7-2 with TRBJ2-7; the match to TRBD2 covers 7 bases. With 5 bases clipped from V and 2 bases from J, the junction kept 6 bases outside the gene matches. Germline CDR1 is SGHTA and CDR2 is FQGNSA. There are 14 residues in the CDR3. CDR3 amino acids: CASSPEAGAYEQYF. The CDR3 DNA sequence: TGTGCCAGCAGCCCCGAGGCGGGGGCCTACGAGCAGTACTTC.

The chain joins TRBV28 to TRBJ2-7; TRBD2 agrees at 12 bases. J gave up 2 bases and V 5 bases, and 22 bases lay outside the gene matches. The CDR3 is made up of 21 amino acids. CDR1 is MDHEN, CDR2 SYDVKM, per germline. The CDR3 spells CASSIRLAGVILVDIPYEQYF. Here the CDR3 DNA reads TGTGCCAGCAGTATTCGACTAGCGGGAGTCATACTAGTGGATATCCCCTACGAGCAGTACTTC.

The V and J genes are TRBV21-1 and TRBJ2-5; TRBD1 reflects the table's D call only, with no check against the DNA. TRBV21-1 is a pseudogene locus. This CDR3 has 13 residues. CDR3 amino acids: CASTDKVQETQYF. In DNA form, the CDR3 reads TGTGCCAGCACCGACAAGGTTCAAGAGACCCAGTACTTC.

This chain uses TRBV19 with TRBJ2-2; TRBD1 might be the D (5 bases). The length of the CDR3 is 16 residues. The V gene's germline CDR1 is LNHDA and CDR2 SQIVND (reference sequence). V dropped 6 bases and J dropped 0 bases, with 14 bases sitting between them. DNA of the CDR3: TGTGCCAGTAGAGAAACAGGTTTCTCGAACACCGGGGAGCTGTTTTTT. It codes for CASRETGFSNTGELFF.

This clone was picked up one time. This rearrangement joins TRBV2 to TRBJ2-1, with 15 positions matching TRBD2. V was clipped by 6 bases and J by 7 bases; unmatched bases: 7. This CDR3 has 16 amino acids. Germline V gives CDR1 SNHLY, CDR2 FYNNEI. The CDR3 region is CASRRTSGGAWNEQFF. CDR3 DNA sequence: TGTGCCAGCAGGCGGACTAGCGGGGGGGCGTGGAATGAGCAGTTCTTC.

V and J are TRBV27 and TRBJ1-4; D call uncertain. The CDR3 is 16 amino acids. The V end was cut by 3 bases, the J end by 6 bases, with 17 bases between. In germline, CDR1 is MNHEY, CDR2 SMNVEV (reference sequence). The CDR3 DNA follows: TGTGCCAGCAGTTTTTGGTCAGGACGGCGGGATGAAAAACTGTTTTTT. This gives the protein CASSFWSGRRDEKLFF.

The gene calls are TRBV5-1 and TRBJ1-6; D perhaps matches TRBD1 (6 bases). V was shortened by 7 bases and J by 4 bases, with 15 bases between the two germline ends. Germline V CDR1 and CDR2: SGHRS, YFSETQ. This CDR3 spans 15 amino acids. This CDR3 reads CASRPTQGYNSPLHF. CDR3 nucleotide sequence: TGCGCCAGCCGCCCAACACAGGGTTATAATTCACCCCTCCACTTT.

In its sample, this clone was seen once. The chain links TRBV5-4 to TRBJ1-1; tentatively, D is TRBD1 (5 bases). The CDR3 sequence is 14 residues long. Trimming stripped 4 bases from V and 4 bases from J, with 14 bases between. Germline V gene sequence: CDR1 SGHNT, CDR2 YYREEE (reference sequence). CDR3 residues: CASSPTQGRTEAFF. The CDR3 DNA reads TGTGCCAGCAGCCCAACCCAGGGTCGCACTGAAGCTTTCTTT.

CDR3 nucleotides: TGTGCCAGCTCACCTTGGGTGGCGGACACCGGGGAGCTGTTTTTT. The encoded protein is CASSPWVADTGELFF. The chain links TRBV18 to TRBJ2-2; the D is unclear. Germline values: CDR1 KGHSH, CDR2 LQKENI. V dropped 3 bases and J dropped 3 bases, with 11 bases sitting between them. The CDR3 length is 15 residues. Supplemented by reference TRBV18 and TRBJ2-2, the full variable domain reads NAGVMQNPRHLVRRRGQEARLRCSPMKGHSHVYWYRQLPEEGLKFMVYLQKENIIDESGMPKERFSAEFPKEGPSILRIQQVVRGDSAAYFCASSPWVADTGELFFGEGSRLTVL.

The chain carries TRBV6-4 and TRBJ2-2; possibly TRBD1 for D (6 bases). The CDR3 extends over 15 amino acids. The V end was cut by 10 bases, the J end by 4 bases, with 19 bases between. Germline V gene lookup returns CDR1 MRHNA and CDR2 SNTAGT. The DNA for the CDR3 is TGTGCCACCGATCTCTGGGGGCCGGGCACCGGGGAGCTGTTTTTT. Encoded protein: CATDLWGPGTGELFF.

The chain employs TRBV28 and TRBJ1-4, with a possible D match to TRBD1 (5 bases). The CDR3 loop spans 14 amino acids. V was cut by 6 bases and J by 2 bases, with 10 bases left in between. Germline CDR1 MDHEN, CDR2 SYDVKM. Here the CDR3 reads CASSWGGTNEKLFF. CDR3 bases: TGTGCCAGCAGCTGGGGGGGGACTAATGAAAAACTGTTTTTT.

The chain combines TRBV6-5 with TRBJ2-1; tentative D call: TRBD1 (6 bases). This CDR3 contains 15 residues. V gave up 8 bases and J gave up 8 bases, with 22 bases separating them. Germline CDR1 MNHEY, CDR2 SVGAGI. DNA of the CDR3: TGTGCCAGCGACCGGAACAGGGATCCGTATGATGAGCAGTTCTTC. Translating it yields CASDRNRDPYDEQFF.